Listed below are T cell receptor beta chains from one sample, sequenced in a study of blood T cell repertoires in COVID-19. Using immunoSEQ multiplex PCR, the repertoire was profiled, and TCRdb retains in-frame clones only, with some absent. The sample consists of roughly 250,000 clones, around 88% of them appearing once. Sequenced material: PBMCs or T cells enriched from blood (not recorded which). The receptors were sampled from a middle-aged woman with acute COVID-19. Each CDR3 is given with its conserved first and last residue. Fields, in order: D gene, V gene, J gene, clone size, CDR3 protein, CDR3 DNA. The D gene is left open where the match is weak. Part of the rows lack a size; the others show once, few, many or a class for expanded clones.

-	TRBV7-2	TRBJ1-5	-	CASSARRGQPQHF	TGTGCCAGCAGCGCTAGAAGGGGCCAGCCCCAGCATTTT
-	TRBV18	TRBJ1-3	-	CASSPPGVDSGNTIYF	TGTGCCAGCTCACCACCTGGAGTCGACTCTGGAAACACCATATATTTT
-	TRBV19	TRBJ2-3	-	CASSIGGGSTDTQYF	TGTGCCAGTAGTATCGGTGGCGGAAGCACAGATACGCAGTATTTT
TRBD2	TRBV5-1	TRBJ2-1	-	CASIKTSGTYNEQFF	TGCGCCAGCATAAAAACTAGCGGTACCTACAATGAGCAGTTCTTC
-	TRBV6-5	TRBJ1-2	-	CASKDSNYGYTF	TGTGCCAGCAAGGACTCTAACTATGGCTACACCTTC
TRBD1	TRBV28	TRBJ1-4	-	CASNPVQGAGEKLFF	TGTGCCAGCAACCCTGTACAGGGGGCTGGTGAAAAACTGTTTTTT
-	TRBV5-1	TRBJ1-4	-	CASSLVSAGSNEKLFF	TGCGCCAGCAGCTTGGTCTCCGCGGGCAGTAATGAAAAACTGTTTTTT
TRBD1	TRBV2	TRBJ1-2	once	CASRDRGWYGYTF	TGTGCCAGCAGAGACAGGGGGTGGTACGGCTACACCTTC
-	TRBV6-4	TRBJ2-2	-	CASSDSDSSTGELFF	TGTGCCAGCAGTGATTCTGACTCGTCCACCGGGGAGCTGTTTTTT
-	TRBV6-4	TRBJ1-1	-	CASATEMNTEAFF	TGTGCCAGCGCAACAGAGATGAACACTGAAGCTTTCTTT
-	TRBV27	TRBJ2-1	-	CASSPTIDSDNEQFF	TGTGCCAGCAGTCCTACGATAGACTCTGACAATGAGCAGTTCTTC
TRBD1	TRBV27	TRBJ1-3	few	CASSFGAGTGPGGTIYF	TGTGCCAGCAGTTTTGGGGCCGGGACAGGACCAGGGGGCACCATATATTTT
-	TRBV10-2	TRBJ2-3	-	CASSDRLTDTQYF	TGCGCCAGCAGTGATAGACTCACAGATACGCAGTATTTT
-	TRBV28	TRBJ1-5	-	CASSLGQAHQPQHF	TGTGCCAGCAGCCTGGGGCAGGCCCATCAGCCCCAGCATTTT
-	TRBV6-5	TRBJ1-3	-	CASSPEDSSGNTIYF	TGTGCCAGCAGCCCGGAGGACAGCTCTGGAAACACCATATATTTT
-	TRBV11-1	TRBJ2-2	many	CASTSPTGELFF	TGTGCCAGCACTAGCCCCACCGGGGAGCTGTTTTTT
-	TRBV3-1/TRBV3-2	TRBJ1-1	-	CASSRETVNTEAFF	TGTGCCAGCAGCCGAGAAACGGTGAACACTGAAGCTTTCTTT
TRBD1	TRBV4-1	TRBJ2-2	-	CASSHWDRDTGELFF	TGCGCCAGCAGCCATTGGGACAGGGACACCGGGGAGCTGTTTTTT
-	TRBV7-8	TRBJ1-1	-	CASSLFLRTEAFF	TGTGCCAGCAGCTTATTTCTCAGGACTGAAGCTTTCTTT
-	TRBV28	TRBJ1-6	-	CASSLPTGYNSPLHF	TGTGCCAGCAGCCTCCCGACAGGATATAATTCACCCCTCCACTTT
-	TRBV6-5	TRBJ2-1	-	CASTRTSGVDNEQFF	TGTGCCAGCACCCGAACCTCTGGAGTGGACAATGAGCAGTTCTTC
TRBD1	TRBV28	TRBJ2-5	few	CASRNYRGQRETQYF	TGTGCCAGCAGAAACTACAGGGGGCAGAGAGAGACCCAGTACTTC
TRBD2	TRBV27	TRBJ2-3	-	CASSFLAGALDTQYF	TGTGCCAGCAGTTTCCTGGCGGGAGCGCTTGATACGCAGTATTTT
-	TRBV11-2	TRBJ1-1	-	CASSRLGMIEAFF	TGTGCCAGCAGCCGACTAGGCATGATAGAAGCTTTCTTT
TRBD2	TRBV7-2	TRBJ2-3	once	CASSFQGAGNTDTQYF	TGTGCCAGCAGCTTCCAGGGAGCGGGGAACACAGATACGCAGTATTTT
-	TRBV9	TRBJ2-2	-	CASSSPGSPLLFF	TGTGCCAGCAGCTCACCAGGGTCCCCTTTGCTGTTTTTT
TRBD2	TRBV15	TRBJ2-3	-	CATRPDLAGGFTDTQYF	TGTGCCACCAGGCCTGATTTGGCGGGAGGTTTCACAGATACGCAGTATTTT
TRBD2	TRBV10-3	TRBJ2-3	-	CAINVPLAGAPNHTDTQYF	TGTGCCATCAACGTTCCTCTAGCGGGAGCGCCTAACCACACAGATACGCAGTATTTT